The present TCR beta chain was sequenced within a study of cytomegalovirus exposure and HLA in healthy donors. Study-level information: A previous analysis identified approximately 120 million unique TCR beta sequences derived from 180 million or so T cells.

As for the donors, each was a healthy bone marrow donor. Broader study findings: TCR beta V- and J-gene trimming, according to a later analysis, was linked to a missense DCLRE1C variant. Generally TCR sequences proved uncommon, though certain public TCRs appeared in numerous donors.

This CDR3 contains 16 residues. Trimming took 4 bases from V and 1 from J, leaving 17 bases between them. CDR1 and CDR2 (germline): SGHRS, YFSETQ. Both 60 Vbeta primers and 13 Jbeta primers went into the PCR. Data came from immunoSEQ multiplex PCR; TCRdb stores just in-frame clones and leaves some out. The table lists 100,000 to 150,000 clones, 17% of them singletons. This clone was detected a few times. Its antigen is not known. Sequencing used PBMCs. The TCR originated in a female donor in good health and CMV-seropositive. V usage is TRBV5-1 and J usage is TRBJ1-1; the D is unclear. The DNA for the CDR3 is TGCGCCAGCAGCCCAGGATTGGCACAGTCGAACACTGAAGCTTTCTTT. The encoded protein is CASSPGLAQSNTEAFF.